A single TCR beta chain is shown here with its context. Its antigen is unidentified. This record belongs to a study of OX40 agonist ivuxolimab in advanced cancers. About the study: Prior checkpoint blockade (anti-PD-1, anti-PD-L1 or anti-CTLA-4) was permitted; under 50% had it. Partial responses were recorded for three patients, including one with hepatocellular carcinoma and two with cutaneous melanoma.

The CDR3 is made up of 15 amino acids. Germline V gene sequence: CDR1 SEHNR, CDR2 FQNEAQ (reference sequence). The junction had 7 bases not matched to a gene; V was cut back by 1 base and J by 5 bases. The method was immunoSEQ multiplex PCR; TCRdb's version includes in-frame clones alone and lacks a portion of them. The profile shows tens of thousands of clones, 91% of them singletons. Study observations and caveats: Researchers did not establish what antigens the expanded peripheral T cells target.

Source: CD4+ or CD8+ T cells sorted from blood, taken in a trial of the OX40 agonist ivuxolimab. The V gene is TRBV7-9, the J gene TRBJ2-7, with 8 bases that match TRBD2. The origin of this receptor is an adult with an advanced solid tumor such as melanoma, head and neck, liver or kidney cancer. CDR3 in amino acids: CASSLDSGRIDEQYF. The CDR3 DNA reads as TGTGCCAGCAGCTTAGACAGCGGGAGAATCGACGAGCAGTACTTC.